This paragraph covers one T cell receptor (beta chain) sequence. The V gene end was trimmed by 5 bases and the J gene end by 7 bases; junction bases not matched to a gene: 9. Germline V gene lookup returns CDR1 LNHDA and CDR2 SQIVND (reference sequence). The CDR3 spans 15 residues. The sample's time point: peripheral blood 6 weeks after treatment start. This sample stems from a study of PD-L1 blockade in urothelial cancer. Background on the study: When patients started atezolizumab at some point between 2013 and 2015, it was given at 1,200 mg intravenously every 3 weeks.

The protocol was immunoSEQ multiplex PCR, while the TCRdb copy is restricted to in-frame clones and leaves out a portion. The sample consists of about 51,000 clones, approximately 90% of them appearing once. V gene TRBV19 combines with J gene TRBJ2-2, with 8 bases fitting TRBD1. The source is a man between 60 and 70 years old with urothelial cancer. The sample here was PBMCs, taken around atezolizumab (anti-PD-L1) treatment. The CDR3 loop reads CASSYQGAGGGELFF. The CDR3 DNA follows: TGTGCCAGTAGTTACCAGGGGGCAGGAGGCGGGGAGCTGTTTTTT.